This TCR beta chain came from a study of blood T cells in healthy people across ages. Germline V gene sequence: CDR1 SGHNT, CDR2 YYREEE (reference sequence). The CDR3 covers 11 residues. Trimming took off 7 bases at V and 5 bases at J, with 10 bases between the two ends. In regard to this clonotype: As yet, its antigen is unknown.

The amount of total RNA extracted per sample was at least 5.5 micrograms. Next came a second PCR, run for about 6 to 12 cycles, which used a sample-barcoded 5' primer along with a J-beta primer mix. TCRdb ran MiXCR on the 5' RACE reads and lists one entry per CDR3 protein. Of approximately 800,000 distinct CDR3 sequences listed, more than 55% are singletons. Regarding the study as a whole: TCR beta diversity was tightly associated with the proportion of naive T cells. In long-lived donors, naive CD4+ cell counts and diversity exceeded those of aged donors.

The TCR comes from a man aged 35-49 years in good health. This rearrangement joins TRBV5-4 to TRBJ2-7; TRBD2 is a possible D gene (5 bases). Sequencing was performed on blood. In nucleotides, the CDR3 is TGTGCCAGCGGGAGTTGGGACGAGCAGTACTTC. Protein sequence: CASGSWDEQYF.